This T cell receptor (beta chain) came from a study of shared clonotypes between healthy human individuals. Here immunoSEQ multiplex PCR was the method, and the copy in TCRdb shows in-frame clones only, minus some. The repertoire holds 2.3 million or so clones, more than 80% seen once, with 0.39% in the top ten. The sample was naive CD4+ T cells from PBMCs. Subset given: CD45RA+ positively selected. This TCR was recovered from a man between 18 and 35 years old in good health. Some clones in this sample may be carry-over from other donors' samples.

The CDR3 DNA sequence: TGCGCCAGCGTCGGAGGAGCTCCGGGGATAGGGGAGACCCAGTACTTC. Translated, it gives CASVGGAPGIGETQYF. This rearrangement joins TRBV5-1 to TRBJ2-5; D possibly corresponds to TRBD2 (5 bases). V lost 7 bases and J 5 bases, leaving 24 bases between the germline ends. CDR3 length: 16 amino acids. From germline, CDR1 is SGHRS and CDR2 YFSETQ.